Listed below are T cell receptor beta chains from one sample, sequenced in a study of cytomegalovirus exposure and HLA in healthy donors. The repertoire was sequenced with immunoSEQ multiplex PCR; TCRdb's copy has only in-frame clones and lacks some. Seen in this sample are 150,000 to 200,000 clones; the ten most common clones hold less than 0.95%. Sequenced input: PBMCs. Receptors originate from a woman younger than 35 in good health and CMV-seropositive. Each CDR3 is given with its conserved first and last residue. Fields, in order: V gene, D gene, J gene, CDR3 DNA, CDR3 protein. The D gene is left open where the match is weak.

V: TRBV2
D: NA
J: TRBJ1-1
DNA: TGTGCCAGCAGTGAATGGGGCGCGACCTCTGAAGCTTTCTTT
CDR3: CASSEWGATSEAFF

V: TRBV9
D: NA
J: TRBJ2-7
DNA: TGTGCCAGCAGCCCCAACACCATACCATCCTACGAGCAGTACTTC
CDR3: CASSPNTIPSYEQYF

V: TRBV2
D: TRBD1
J: TRBJ1-6
DNA: TGTGCCAGCAGTGGGGGGACAGTAGCTTCACCCCTCCACTTT
CDR3: CASSGGTVASPLHF

V: TRBV7-9
D: NA
J: TRBJ1-5
DNA: TGTGCCAGCAGCTCGGACGACACAGGGACCTCGTATCAGCCCCAGCATTTT
CDR3: CASSSDDTGTSYQPQHF

V: TRBV18
D: TRBD1
J: TRBJ1-2
DNA: TGTGCCAGCTCACCGACAGGGGACCTAAACTATGGCTACACCTTC
CDR3: CASSPTGDLNYGYTF

V: TRBV18
D: NA
J: TRBJ1-2
DNA: TGTGCCAGCTCACTTAAACAGGGAGAAGGCTACACCTTC
CDR3: CASSLKQGEGYTF

V: TRBV29-1
D: NA
J: TRBJ2-3
DNA: TGCAGCGCCCCCCGGGCAGATACGCAGTATTTT
CDR3: CSAPRADTQYF

V: TRBV6-1
D: TRBD2
J: TRBJ2-3
DNA: TGTGCCAGCAGGGAAACTAGCGGGACAGGCGATACGCAGTATTTT
CDR3: CASRETSGTGDTQYF

V: TRBV12-5
D: NA
J: TRBJ1-5
DNA: TGTGCTAGTGGCAAGGGGGGGGCGGACAATCAGCCCCAGCATTTT
CDR3: CASGKGGADNQPQHF

V: TRBV7-2
D: NA
J: TRBJ1-5
DNA: TGTGCCAGCAGCGCGAGGTATCAGCCCCAGCATTTT
CDR3: CASSARYQPQHF

V: TRBV29-1
D: NA
J: TRBJ2-3
DNA: TGCAGCGTTGACGCCGCTAGCGTTTCTAGCACAGATACGCAGTATTTT
CDR3: CSVDAASVSSTDTQYF

V: TRBV6-5
D: NA
J: TRBJ2-1
DNA: TGTGCCAGCAGTCAGAGAAACGGGGGTGAGCAGTTCTTC
CDR3: CASSQRNGGEQFF

V: TRBV7-9
D: TRBD2
J: TRBJ2-1
DNA: TGTGCCAGCAGCGGATACGGGGGGGGTGGGTTCTTC
CDR3: CASSGYGGGGFF

V: TRBV19
D: TRBD1
J: TRBJ2-3
DNA: TGTGCCAGCAACCCCCCCGCAGGGGGTGGCACAGATACGCAGTATTTT
CDR3: CASNPPAGGGTDTQYF

V: TRBV18
D: NA
J: TRBJ1-1
DNA: TGTGCCAGCCTGACAGACCAGAACACTGAAGCTTTCTTT
CDR3: CASLTDQNTEAFF

V: TRBV19
D: NA
J: TRBJ2-5
DNA: TGTGCCAGTAGTTTGCGGGCCCCGATGGAGACCCAGTACTTC
CDR3: CASSLRAPMETQYF

V: TRBV5-1
D: TRBD2
J: TRBJ2-1
DNA: TGCGCCAGCAGCCACGTGGGGGCGGGAGGATCGGACAATGAGCAGTTCTTC
CDR3: CASSHVGAGGSDNEQFF

V: TRBV5-1
D: NA
J: TRBJ2-1
DNA: TGCGCCAGCAGCGCCGGTGGGGCGGGGGCATACAATGAGCAGTTCTTC
CDR3: CASSAGGAGAYNEQFF

V: TRBV6-1
D: TRBD2
J: TRBJ2-1
DNA: TGTGCCAGCAGTTTGACTAGCGGGAACCCCAATGAGCAGTTCTTC
CDR3: CASSLTSGNPNEQFF

V: TRBV14
D: TRBD1
J: TRBJ1-1
DNA: TGTGCCAGCAGCCAAGTACAGGGGGGATTCACTGAAGCTTTCTTT
CDR3: CASSQVQGGFTEAFF

V: TRBV5-1
D: TRBD1
J: TRBJ2-2
DNA: TGCGCCAGCAGCACAAACGGACAGGGGAACACCGGGGAGCTGTTTTTT
CDR3: CASSTNGQGNTGELFF

V: TRBV4-2
D: NA
J: TRBJ1-3
DNA: TGTGCCAGCAGCCAAGACGGAGGGGCCTCTGGAAACACCATATATTTT
CDR3: CASSQDGGASGNTIYF

V: TRBV5-4
D: NA
J: TRBJ1-2
DNA: TGTGCCAGCAGCCTAAGGACAGAAGGTATTGGCTACACCTTC
CDR3: CASSLRTEGIGYTF

V: TRBV9
D: NA
J: TRBJ1-2
DNA: TGTGCCAGCAGCCCAGGACAGCAAGTCTACTATGGCTACACCTTC
CDR3: CASSPGQQVYYGYTF

V: TRBV28
D: NA
J: TRBJ1-1
DNA: TGTGCCAGCAGCCCCCCGTTGAACACTGAAGCTTTCTTT
CDR3: CASSPPLNTEAFF

V: TRBV2
D: TRBD1
J: TRBJ2-5
DNA: TGTGCCAGTGACAGGGTGTTCGAGACCCAGTACTTC
CDR3: CASDRVFETQYF

V: TRBV2
D: NA
J: TRBJ2-3
DNA: TGTGCCAGCAGTGTACAGGGAGTCATCATAGATACGCAGTATTTT
CDR3: CASSVQGVIIDTQYF

V: TRBV7-2
D: NA
J: TRBJ1-5
DNA: TGTGCCAGCAGCCTTCAGGGTTATAGCAATCAGCCCCAGCATTTT
CDR3: CASSLQGYSNQPQHF

V: TRBV19
D: TRBD1
J: TRBJ1-1
DNA: TGTGCCAGTAGCCCGACAGGGATGAACACTGAAGCTTTCTTT
CDR3: CASSPTGMNTEAFF

V: TRBV2
D: NA
J: TRBJ1-3
DNA: TGTGCCAGTACCCCGGGGGGGTCGGGAAACACCATATATTTT
CDR3: CASTPGGSGNTIYF

V: TRBV29-1
D: NA
J: TRBJ2-7
DNA: TGCAGCGTTGGCAGTAAACGGGGCGAGCAGTACTTC
CDR3: CSVGSKRGEQYF

V: TRBV30
D: TRBD1
J: TRBJ2-7
DNA: TGTGCCTGGAGTCTCCGGGACAGACCCTACGAGCAGTACTTC
CDR3: CAWSLRDRPYEQYF

V: TRBV11-3
D: NA
J: TRBJ2-2
DNA: TGTGCCAGCAGCCCCGGACTGACCGGGGAGCTGTTTTTT
CDR3: CASSPGLTGELFF

V: TRBV4-1
D: TRBD1
J: TRBJ1-5
DNA: TGCGCCAGCAGCCACCCCGGAGACAGGGCGCCCCAGCATTTT
CDR3: CASSHPGDRAPQHF

V: TRBV5-1
D: NA
J: TRBJ1-2
DNA: TGCGCCAGCAGCTTGTTTGGGGACAATTCTAACTATGGCTACACCTTC
CDR3: CASSLFGDNSNYGYTF

V: TRBV7-8
D: TRBD1
J: TRBJ1-2
DNA: TGTGCCAGCAGCTTAGCCCCGACAGGGCCCTATGGCTACACCTTC
CDR3: CASSLAPTGPYGYTF

V: TRBV7-7
D: NA
J: TRBJ2-3
DNA: TGTGCCAGCAGCTTAGGCCGGGGTGCAGATACGCAGTATTTT
CDR3: CASSLGRGADTQYF

V: TRBV5-1
D: NA
J: TRBJ2-1
DNA: TGCGCCAGCATTGCCGTAGACAATGAGCAGTTCTTC
CDR3: CASIAVDNEQFF

V: TRBV5-4
D: NA
J: TRBJ2-7
DNA: TGTGCCAGCAGCCACTCAAACGAGCAGTACTTC
CDR3: CASSHSNEQYF

V: TRBV7-8
D: TRBD2
J: TRBJ2-5
DNA: TGTGCCAGCAGCTTAGGTGTTAGCGGGCTCCCACAAGAGACCCAGTACTTC
CDR3: CASSLGVSGLPQETQYF

V: TRBV6-7
D: NA
J: TRBJ2-3
DNA: TGTGCCAGCAGTTACTGGCCAGATACGCAGTATTTT
CDR3: CASSYWPDTQYF

V: TRBV5-6
D: TRBD2
J: TRBJ2-1
DNA: TGTGCCAGCAGCTTCGCGGGAGATCTCAATGAGCAGTTCTTC
CDR3: CASSFAGDLNEQFF

V: TRBV27
D: TRBD1
J: TRBJ1-5
DNA: TGTGCCAGCAGACCCTTTGGGACAGGGAGGCAGCCCCAGCATTTT
CDR3: CASRPFGTGRQPQHF